The T cell receptor (beta chain) under discussion was sequenced for a study of control samples from healthy donors and cancer patients. Germline V gives CDR1 MRHNA, CDR2 SNTAGT. This CDR3 spans 15 amino acids. V lost 2 bases and J lost 12; bases outside the gene matches: 11. Libraries were prepared by immunoSEQ multiplex PCR; TCRdb keeps only in-frame clonotypes and omits some of them. The sample includes around 99,000 clones, about nine tenths seen only once; the top ten take about 4.7%. Sequences were obtained from blood. The chain employs TRBV6-4 and TRBJ2-1, with TRBD2 matching over 9 bases. This clonotype was obtained from a human donor in good health. The donor label of this sample is uncertain. CDR3 nucleotide sequence: TGTGCCAGCAGTGACGAGGGGACTAGCATTAAAGGGCAGTTCTTC. This sequence encodes CASSDEGTSIKGQFF.